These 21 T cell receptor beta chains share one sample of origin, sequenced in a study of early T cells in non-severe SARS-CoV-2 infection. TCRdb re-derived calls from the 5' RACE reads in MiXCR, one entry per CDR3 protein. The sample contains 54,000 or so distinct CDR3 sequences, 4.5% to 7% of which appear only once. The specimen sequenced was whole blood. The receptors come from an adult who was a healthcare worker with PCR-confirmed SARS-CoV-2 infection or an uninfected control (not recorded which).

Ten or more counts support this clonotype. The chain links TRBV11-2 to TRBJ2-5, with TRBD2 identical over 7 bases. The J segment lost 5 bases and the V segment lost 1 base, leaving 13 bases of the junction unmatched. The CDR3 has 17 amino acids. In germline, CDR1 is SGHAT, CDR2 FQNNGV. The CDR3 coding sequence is TGTGCCAGCAGCTTAGGACAGAGGAAAGGACTAGAGGAGACCCAGTACTTC. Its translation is CASSLGQRKGLEETQYF.

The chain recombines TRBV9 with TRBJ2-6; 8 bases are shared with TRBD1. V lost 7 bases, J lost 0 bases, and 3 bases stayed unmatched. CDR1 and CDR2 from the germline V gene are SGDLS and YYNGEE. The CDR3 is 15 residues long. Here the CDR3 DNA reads TGTGCCAGCGGACAGGGTACCTCTGGGGCCAACGTCCTGACTTTC. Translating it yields CASGQGTSGANVLTF. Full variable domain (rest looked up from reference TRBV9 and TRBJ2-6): DSGVTQTPKHLITATGQRVTLRCSPRSGDLSVYWYQQSLDQGLQFLIQYYNGEERAKGNILERFSAQQFPDLHSELNLSSLELGDSALYFCASGQGTSGANVLTFGAGSRLTVL.

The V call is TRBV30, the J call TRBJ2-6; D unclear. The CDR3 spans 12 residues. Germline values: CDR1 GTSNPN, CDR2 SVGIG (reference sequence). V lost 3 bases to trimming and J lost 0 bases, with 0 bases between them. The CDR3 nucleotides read TGTGCCTGGAGCTCTGGGGCCAACGTCCTGACTTTC. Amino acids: CAWSSGANVLTF.

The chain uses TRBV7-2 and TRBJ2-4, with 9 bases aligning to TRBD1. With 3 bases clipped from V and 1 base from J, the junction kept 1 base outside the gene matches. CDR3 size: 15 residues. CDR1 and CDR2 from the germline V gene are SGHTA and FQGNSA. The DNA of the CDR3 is TGTGCCAGCAGCTTCGGACAGGGGGCCAAAAACATTCAGTACTTC. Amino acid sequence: CASSFGQGAKNIQYF.

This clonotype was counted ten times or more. CDR3 in amino acids: CASSPALGTGERGTEAFF. The CDR3 DNA is TGTGCCAGCAGCCCGGCTCTAGGGACAGGGGAAAGGGGCACTGAAGCTTTCTTT. This rearrangement joins TRBV7-3 to TRBJ1-1; 10 bases align to TRBD1. The trim removed 5 bases at V and 4 bases at J, leaving 16 bases unmatched. CDR3 length: 18 residues. CDR1 and CDR2 (germline): SGHTA, FQGTGA.

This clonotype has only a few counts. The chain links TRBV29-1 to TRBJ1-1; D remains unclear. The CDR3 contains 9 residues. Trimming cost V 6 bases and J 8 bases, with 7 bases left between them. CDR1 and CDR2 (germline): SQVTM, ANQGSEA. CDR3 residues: CSVPGEAFF. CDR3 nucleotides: TGCAGCGTCCCCGGGGAAGCTTTCTTT.

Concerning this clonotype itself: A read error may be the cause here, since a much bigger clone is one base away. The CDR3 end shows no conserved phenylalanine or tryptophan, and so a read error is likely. The CDR3 loop is CASSRNTGGTDTQYY. CDR3 DNA: TGTGCCAGCAGTCGAAACACAGGGGGCACAGATACGCAGTATTAT. This chain connects TRBV12-3 or TRBV12-4 to TRBJ2-3; 7 bases are shared with TRBD1. The CDR3 consists of 15 residues. V shed 5 bases, J shed 1 base, and the junction held 6 bases outside the gene matches.

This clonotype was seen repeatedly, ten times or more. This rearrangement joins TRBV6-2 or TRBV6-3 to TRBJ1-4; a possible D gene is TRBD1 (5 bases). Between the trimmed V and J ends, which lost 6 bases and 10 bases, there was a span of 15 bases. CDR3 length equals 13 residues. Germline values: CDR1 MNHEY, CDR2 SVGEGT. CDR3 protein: CASSPRDGGKLFF. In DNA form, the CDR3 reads TGTGCCAGCAGCCCTCGCGATGGGGGAAAACTGTTTTTT.

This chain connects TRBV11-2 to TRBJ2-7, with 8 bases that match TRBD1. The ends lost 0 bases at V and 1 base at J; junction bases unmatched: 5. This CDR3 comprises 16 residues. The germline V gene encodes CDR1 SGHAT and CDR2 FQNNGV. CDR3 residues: CASSLEGQVKSYEQYF. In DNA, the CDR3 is TGTGCCAGCAGCTTAGAGGGACAGGTTAAATCCTACGAGCAGTACTTC.

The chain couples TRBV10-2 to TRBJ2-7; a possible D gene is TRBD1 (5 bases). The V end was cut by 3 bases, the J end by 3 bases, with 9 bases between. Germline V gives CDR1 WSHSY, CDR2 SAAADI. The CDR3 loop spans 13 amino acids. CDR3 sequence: CASSDRQYYEQYF. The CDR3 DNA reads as TGCGCCAGCAGTGATCGACAGTACTACGAGCAGTACTTC.

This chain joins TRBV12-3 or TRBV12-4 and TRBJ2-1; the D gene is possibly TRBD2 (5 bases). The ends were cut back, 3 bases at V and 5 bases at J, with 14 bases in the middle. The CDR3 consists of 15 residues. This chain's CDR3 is CASSFGEYGHNEQFF. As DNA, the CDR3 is TGTGCCAGCAGTTTCGGGGAATACGGTCACAATGAGCAGTTCTTC.

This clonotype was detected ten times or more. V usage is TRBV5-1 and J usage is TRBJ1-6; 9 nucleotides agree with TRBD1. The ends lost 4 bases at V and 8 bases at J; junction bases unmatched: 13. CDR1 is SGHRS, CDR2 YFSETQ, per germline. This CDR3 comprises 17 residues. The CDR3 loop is CASSLDQPGQGDSPLHF. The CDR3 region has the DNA TGCGCCAGCAGCCTTGATCAACCGGGACAGGGAGATTCACCCCTCCACTTT.

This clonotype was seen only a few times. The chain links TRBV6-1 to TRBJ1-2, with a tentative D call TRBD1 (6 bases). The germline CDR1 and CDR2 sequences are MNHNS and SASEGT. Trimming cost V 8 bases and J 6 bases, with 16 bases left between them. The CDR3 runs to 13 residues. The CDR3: CASPVVAGDGYTF. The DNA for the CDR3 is TGTGCCAGCCCTGTTGTGGCAGGGGATGGCTACACCTTC.

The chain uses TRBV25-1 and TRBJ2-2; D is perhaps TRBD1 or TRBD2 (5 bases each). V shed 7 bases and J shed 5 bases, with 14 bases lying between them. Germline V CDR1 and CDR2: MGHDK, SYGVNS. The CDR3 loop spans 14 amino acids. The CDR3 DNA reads TGTGCCAGCAATCGGGCAGGGAGTACCGGGGAGCTGTTTTTT. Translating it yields CASNRAGSTGELFF.

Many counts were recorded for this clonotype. CDR3 coding DNA: TGTGCCAGCAGTGCCTCAACTAGCGGGGTCCACGAGCAGTACTTC. Protein sequence: CASSASTSGVHEQYF. This chain links TRBV25-1 with TRBJ2-7, with 10 bases lining up with TRBD2. J lost 5 bases, V lost 4 bases, and 8 bases had no gene match. The germline CDR1 and CDR2 sequences are MGHDK and SYGVNS. The CDR3 covers 15 residues.

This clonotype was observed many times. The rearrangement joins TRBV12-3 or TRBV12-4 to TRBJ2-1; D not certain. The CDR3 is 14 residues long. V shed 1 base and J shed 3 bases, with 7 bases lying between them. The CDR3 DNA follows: TGTGCCAGCAGTTTAGGGCGGAACTACAATGAGCAGTTCTTC. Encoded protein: CASSLGRNYNEQFF.

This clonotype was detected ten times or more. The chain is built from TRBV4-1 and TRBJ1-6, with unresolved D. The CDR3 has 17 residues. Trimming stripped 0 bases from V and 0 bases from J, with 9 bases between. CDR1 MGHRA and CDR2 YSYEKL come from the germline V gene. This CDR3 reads CASSQDFRSSYNSPLHF. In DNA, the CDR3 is TGCGCCAGCAGCCAAGATTTCAGGAGCTCCTATAATTCACCCCTCCACTTT.

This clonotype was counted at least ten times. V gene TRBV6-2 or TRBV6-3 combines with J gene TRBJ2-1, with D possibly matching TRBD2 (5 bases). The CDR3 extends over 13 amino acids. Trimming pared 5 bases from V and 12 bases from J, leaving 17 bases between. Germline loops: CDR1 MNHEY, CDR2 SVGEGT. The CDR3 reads CASSPPAFRGQFF. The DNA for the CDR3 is TGTGCCAGCAGTCCTCCCGCCTTCCGGGGGCAGTTCTTC.

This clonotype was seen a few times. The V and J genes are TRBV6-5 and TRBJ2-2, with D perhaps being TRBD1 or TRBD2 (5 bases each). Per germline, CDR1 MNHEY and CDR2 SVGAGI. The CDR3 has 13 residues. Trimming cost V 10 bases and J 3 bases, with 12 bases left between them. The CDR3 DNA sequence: TGTGCCACCTGGGACGGTTACACCGGGGAGCTGTTTTTT. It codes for CATWDGYTGELFF.

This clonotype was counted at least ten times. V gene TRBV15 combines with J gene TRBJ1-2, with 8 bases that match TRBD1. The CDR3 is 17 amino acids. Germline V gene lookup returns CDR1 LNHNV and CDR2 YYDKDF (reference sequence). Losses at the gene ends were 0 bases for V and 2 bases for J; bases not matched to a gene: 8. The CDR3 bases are TGTGCCACCAGCAGAGATCAGCGGACAGGGACCAACTATGGCTACACCTTC. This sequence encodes CATSRDQRTGTNYGYTF.

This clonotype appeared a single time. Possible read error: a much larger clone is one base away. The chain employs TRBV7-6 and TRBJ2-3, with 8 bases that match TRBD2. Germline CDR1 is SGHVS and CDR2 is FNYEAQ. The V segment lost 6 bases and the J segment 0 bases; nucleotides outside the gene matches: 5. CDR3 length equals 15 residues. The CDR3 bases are TGTGCCAGCAGTCGGGCTAGCGGGAGCACAGATACGCAGTATTTT. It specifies CASSRASGSTDTQYF.